The T cell receptor beta chain described here comes from a study of T-cell reconstitution after alpha-beta-depleted transplantation in children. From germline, CDR1 is SGDLS and CDR2 YYNGEE. V lost 4 bases to trimming and J lost 10 bases, with 28 bases between them. The CDR3 loop spans 17 amino acids. As it was prepared, the TCRbeta library received unique molecular identifiers. TCRdb redid the calling of the PCR reads with MiXCR, one entry per CDR3 protein. The table shows 450,000 to 600,000 distinct CDR3 sequences, with around 16% occurring only once. V and J are TRBV9 and TRBJ2-3, with D possibly being TRBD1 or TRBD2 (6 bases each). The origin of this receptor is a human donor who donated a stem cell graft to a child with acute lymphoblastic leukemia. Sample: PBMCs from the stem cell graft donor, taken from the stem cell graft. The CDR3 sequence is CASSFAAGTTDGGPQYF. In DNA form, the CDR3 reads TGTGCCAGCAGCTTCGCGGCAGGGACAACGGACGGGGGTCCGCAGTATTTT.